The rows below give T cell receptor beta chains drawn from one sample of a study of shared clonotypes between healthy human individuals. Generated by immunoSEQ multiplex PCR, the TCRdb table keeps only in-frame clones and is missing some. The sample consists of about 2.4 million clones, approximately 90% of them appearing once. The sample taken for sequencing was naive CD4+ T cells sorted from blood. The source of these receptors is a young man in good health. CDR3s include the opening cysteine and the closing phenylalanine or tryptophan. The D gene is left open where the match is weak. Clone size is not always given. Where it is, it says once, few, many or a class for expanded clones.

clone size	D gene	J gene	V gene	CDR3 protein	CDR3 DNA
.	.	TRBJ2-5	TRBV27	CASSLNSGQETQYF	TGTGCCAGCAGCCTAAATAGCGGTCAAGAGACCCAGTACTTC
.	.	TRBJ1-1	TRBV11-2	CASSLGPGRTEAFF	TGTGCCAGCAGCTTAGGTCCAGGGCGGACTGAAGCTTTCTTT
.	.	TRBJ2-1	TRBV20-1	CSARDLDEQFF	TGCAGTGCTAGAGATCTGGATGAGCAGTTCTTC
few	.	TRBJ2-5	TRBV10-3	CAISESPRETQYF	TGTGCCATCAGTGAGTCGCCGAGAGAGACCCAGTACTTC
.	TRBD1	TRBJ1-3	TRBV10-3	CAISQRTGSGNTIYF	TGTGCCATCAGTCAAAGGACAGGTTCGGGAAACACCATATATTTT
.	.	TRBJ2-4	TRBV18	CASSPDPGQAKNIQYF	TGTGCCAGCTCGCCGGACCCGGGACAAGCCAAAAACATTCAGTACTTC
.	.	TRBJ1-6	TRBV6-6	CASSYGGSSYNSPLHF	TGTGCCAGCAGTTACGGGGGTAGCTCCTATAATTCACCCCTCCACTTT
.	.	TRBJ1-5	TRBV7-2	CASSLVGSAHNQPQHF	TGTGCCAGCAGCTTAGTTGGGTCAGCGCACAATCAGCCCCAGCATTTT
.	.	TRBJ1-1	TRBV7-2	CASSLVPLNTEAFF	TGTGCCAGCAGCTTAGTTCCCTTGAACACTGAAGCTTTCTTT
once	.	TRBJ1-2	TRBV30	CAWSVKGNYGYTF	TGTGCCTGGAGTGTGAAAGGGAACTATGGCTACACCTTC
.	.	TRBJ1-4	TRBV19	CASSIGAYGSEKLFF	TGTGCCAGTAGTATAGGGGCCTATGGATCGGAAAAACTGTTTTTT
.	.	TRBJ1-4	TRBV9	CASSPMDRRDEKLFF	TGTGCCAGCAGCCCCATGGACAGACGAGACGAAAAACTGTTTTTT
.	.	TRBJ2-2	TRBV15	CATSRGGTNTGELFF	TGTGCCACCAGCAGAGGGGGTACGAACACCGGGGAGCTGTTTTTT
.	TRBD1	TRBJ2-6	TRBV5-1	CASSWTGSSGANVLTF	TGCGCCAGCAGCTGGACAGGGAGCTCTGGGGCCAACGTCCTGACTTTC
.	.	TRBJ2-1	TRBV9	CASSVGRSYNEQFF	TGTGCCAGCAGCGTAGGTCGCAGCTACAATGAGCAGTTCTTC
.	TRBD2	TRBJ2-1	TRBV27	CASSFLRTSGGASYNEQFF	TGTGCCAGCAGTTTCCTACGGACTAGCGGCGGGGCCTCCTACAATGAGCAGTTCTTC